The clone carrying this TCR beta chain was observed once. The target antigen is unknown. This entry comes from a study of T cell responses to AZD1222 COVID-19 vaccine. Study-level results: Of the AZD1222 recipients, only five or six were seropositive at baseline. Mostly white British, mostly female donors; authors suggested clonal diversity may be underestimated.

TCRdb's copy holds only in-frame clones and misses some; the assay was immunoSEQ multiplex PCR. This sample has 95,000 to 150,000 clones, with around 82% found just once. The sample was peripheral blood, taken on day 0 of AZD1222 vaccination. This receptor was taken from an adult in good health.

As DNA, the CDR3 is TGTGCCAGCACCGCCGGGACAGACAATCAGCCCCAGCATTTT. Its protein product is CASTAGTDNQPQHF. The rearrangement joins TRBV7-2 to TRBJ1-5; 7 bases map to TRBD1. V was clipped by 7 bases and J by 3 bases; unmatched bases: 6. Germline CDR1 is SGHTA and CDR2 is FQGNSA. This CDR3 has 14 amino acids. Full variable domain (remainder filled in from reference TRBV7-2 and TRBJ1-5): GAGVSQSPSNKVTEKGKDVELRCDPISGHTALYWYRQSLGQGLEFLIYFQGNSAPDKSGLPSDRFSAERTGGSVSTLTIQRTQQEDSAVYLCASTAGTDNQPQHFGDGTRLSIL.